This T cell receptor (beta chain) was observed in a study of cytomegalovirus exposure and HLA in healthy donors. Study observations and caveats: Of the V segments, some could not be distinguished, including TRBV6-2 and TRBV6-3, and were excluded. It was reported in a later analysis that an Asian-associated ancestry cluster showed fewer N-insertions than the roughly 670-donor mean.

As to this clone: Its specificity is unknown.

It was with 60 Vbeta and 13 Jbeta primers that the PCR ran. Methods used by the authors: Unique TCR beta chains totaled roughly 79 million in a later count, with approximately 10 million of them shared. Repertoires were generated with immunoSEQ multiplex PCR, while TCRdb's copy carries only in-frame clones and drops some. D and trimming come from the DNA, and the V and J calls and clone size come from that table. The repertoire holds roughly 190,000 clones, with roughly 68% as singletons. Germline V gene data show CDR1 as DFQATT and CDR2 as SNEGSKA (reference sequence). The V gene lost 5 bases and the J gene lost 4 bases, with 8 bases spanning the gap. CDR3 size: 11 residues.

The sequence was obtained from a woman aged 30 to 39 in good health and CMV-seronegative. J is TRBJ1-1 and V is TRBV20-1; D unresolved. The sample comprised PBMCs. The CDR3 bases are TGCAGTGCTGCCAGGTTCACTGAAGCTTTCTTT. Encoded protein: CSAARFTEAFF.